This TCR beta chain derives from a study of OX40 agonist ivuxolimab in advanced cancers. This CDR3 region has 16 residues. The germline CDR1 and CDR2 sequences are SGHVS and FQNEAQ. With V trimmed by 6 bases and J by 0 bases, 10 bases remained unmatched. Profiled with immunoSEQ multiplex PCR; TCRdb holds only in-frame clones, not every one. The sample holds 65,000 or so clones, about 80% seen once. The starting material was CD4+ or CD8+ T cells sorted from blood, obtained in a trial of the OX40 agonist ivuxolimab. The origin of this receptor is an adult with an advanced solid tumor such as melanoma, head and neck, liver or kidney cancer. This chain joins TRBV7-8 and TRBJ1-2; TRBD1 agrees at 7 bases. The CDR3 DNA reads as TGTGCCAGCAGTTCAATCGGCCAGGGGGCTAACTATGGCTACACCTTC. Protein: CASSSIGQGANYGYTF. The entire variable domain, with the rest obtained from reference TRBV7-8 and TRBJ1-2, is as follows: GAGVSQSPRYKVAKRGQDVALRCDPISGHVSLFWYQQALGQGPEFLTYFQNEAQLDKSGLPSDRFFAERPEGSVSTLKIQRTQQEDSAVYLCASSSIGQGANYGYTFGSGTRLTVV.